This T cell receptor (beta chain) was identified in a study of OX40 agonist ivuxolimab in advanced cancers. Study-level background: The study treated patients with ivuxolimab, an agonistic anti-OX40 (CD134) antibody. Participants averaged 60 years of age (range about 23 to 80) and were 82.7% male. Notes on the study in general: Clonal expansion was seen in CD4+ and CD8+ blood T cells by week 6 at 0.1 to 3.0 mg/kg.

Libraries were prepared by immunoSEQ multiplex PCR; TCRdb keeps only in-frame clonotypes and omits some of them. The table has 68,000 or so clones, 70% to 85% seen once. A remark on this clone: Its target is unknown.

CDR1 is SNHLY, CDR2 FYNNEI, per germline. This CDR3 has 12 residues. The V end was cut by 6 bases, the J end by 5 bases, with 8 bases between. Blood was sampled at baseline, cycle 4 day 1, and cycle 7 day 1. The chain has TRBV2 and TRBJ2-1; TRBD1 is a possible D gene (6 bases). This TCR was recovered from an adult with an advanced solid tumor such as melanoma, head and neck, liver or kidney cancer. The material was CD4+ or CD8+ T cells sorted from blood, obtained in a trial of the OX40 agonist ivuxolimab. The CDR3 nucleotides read TGTGCCAGCAGGCGGACAGACAATGAGCAGTTCTTC. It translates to CASRRTDNEQFF.